Listed below are T cell receptor beta chains from one sample, sequenced in a study of memory B cells and T cells in multiple sclerosis. Data came from immunoSEQ multiplex PCR; TCRdb stores just in-frame clones and leaves some out. The table records roughly 30,000 clones, around 86% of them present only once. These receptors' antigens are unknown. The sample taken for sequencing was PBMCs from blood kept in culture. The receptors come from a human donor with multiple sclerosis. Each CDR3 is given with its conserved first and last residue. D genes are given only for firm matches. Clone size, where shown, is once, few, many, or a class for clones that have expanded.

>TRBD1|TRBV10-2|-|TRBJ1-2
CASSEGDRVAGYTF
TGCGCCAGCAGTGAGGGGGACAGGGTGGCTGGCTACACCTTC
>-|TRBV5-4|-|TRBJ1-4
CASSLGTDTNEKLFF
TGTGCCAGCAGCTTGGGGACAGACACAAATGAAAAACTGTTTTTT
>TRBD1|TRBV28|-|TRBJ2-1
CASSGQGLGNYNEQFF
TGTGCCAGCAGTGGACAGGGTTTGGGGAACTACAATGAGCAGTTCTTC
>TRBD1|TRBV15|-|TRBJ1-1
CATSKTGTGLWTEAFF
TGTGCCACCAGCAAAACCGGGACAGGCTTGTGGACTGAAGCTTTCTTT
>-|TRBV9|-|TRBJ2-5
CASGAKTGGQETQYF
TGTGCCAGCGGCGCTAAAACAGGAGGGCAAGAGACCCAGTACTTC
>-|TRBV5-1|-|TRBJ2-5
CASSPIGETQYF
TGCGCCAGCAGCCCGATTGGGGAGACCCAGTACTTC
>TRBD1|TRBV7-2|few|TRBJ2-5
CASSLQDRIETQYF
TGTGCCAGCAGCTTACAGGACAGGATCGAGACCCAGTACTTC
>-|TRBV11-2|-|TRBJ2-1
CASSLDFSSYNEQFF
TGTGCCAGCAGCTTGGACTTCAGCTCCTACAATGAGCAGTTCTTC
>-|TRBV28|-|TRBJ2-3
CATVGGPSTDTQYF
TGTGCCACCGTGGGAGGACCTAGCACAGATACGCAGTATTTT
>-|TRBV28|-|TRBJ2-1
CASSFDPKQGLYNEQFF
TGTGCCAGCAGTTTCGATCCGAAACAGGGATTATACAATGAGCAGTTCTTC
>TRBD1|TRBV5-6|few|TRBJ2-5
CASSRTGGQETQYF
TGTGCCAGCAGCCGGACAGGGGGTCAAGAGACCCAGTACTTC